These 10 T cell receptor beta chains came from one sample sequenced in a study of blood T cell repertoires in COVID-19. The assay was immunoSEQ multiplex PCR, and TCRdb's table has in-frame clones only and misses some. Counted here are about 170,000 clones, approximately 84% occurring once; the ten biggest clones make up roughly 1.2%. Sequencing used PBMCs or T cells enriched from blood (not recorded which). These receptors all come from a human donor with acute COVID-19. The donor label of this sample is uncertain.

About this clone itself: A read error may be the cause here, since a much bigger clone is one base away. The chain links TRBV7-6 to TRBJ1-2, with TRBD1 identical over 8 bases. The CDR3 has 16 residues. Germline V gives CDR1 SGHVS, CDR2 FNYEAQ. In nucleotides, the CDR3 is TGTGCCAGCAGCCCCCAGACAGGGGCCGATAACTATGACTACACCTTC. It yields the protein CASSPQTGADNYDYTF.

The genes are TRBV9 and TRBJ2-3; a weak D match, TRBD2 (7 bases). The CDR3 is made up of 19 amino acids. The V and J ends lost 4 bases and 2 bases respectively, with 26 bases between them. Germline CDR1 SGDLS, CDR2 YYNGEE. In nucleotides, the CDR3 is TGTGCCAGCAGCAGTTCCAGACGGCGGGGGCCCGGTCTCACAGATACGCAGTATTTT. It is translated as CASSSSRRRGPGLTDTQYF.

V usage is TRBV30 and J usage is TRBJ2-1, with D possibly matching TRBD2 (6 bases). This CDR3 has 12 amino acids. Trimming removed 3 bases from V and 9 bases from J, with 12 bases in between. Germline V gives CDR1 GTSNPN, CDR2 SVGIG (reference sequence). This CDR3 is CAWSIRGIEQFF. The DNA of the CDR3 is TGTGCCTGGAGCATCCGGGGGATTGAGCAGTTCTTC.

The chain couples TRBV4-1 to TRBJ2-3; 7 bases are shared with TRBD1. V was pared by 4 bases and J by 5 bases, with 6 bases of the junction left unmatched. The germline V gene encodes CDR1 MGHRA and CDR2 YSYEKL. This CDR3 spans 14 amino acids. This CDR3 is CASSPRQGEDTQYF. The CDR3 DNA is TGCGCCAGCAGCCCCAGACAGGGTGAAGATACGCAGTATTTT.

The rearrangement joins TRBV7-9 to TRBJ1-1; tentative D call: TRBD1 (5 bases). V gave up 1 base and J gave up 0 bases, with 18 bases separating them. CDR1 is SEHNR and CDR2 is FQNEAQ in the germline V gene (reference sequence). The CDR3 loop spans 18 amino acids. CDR3 bases: TGTGCCAGCAGCTTAGTAGGGGTGGGTAGGGATCTGAACACTGAAGCTTTCTTT. Its protein is CASSLVGVGRDLNTEAFF. Full variable domain (missing parts from reference TRBV7-9 and TRBJ1-1): DTGVSQNPRHKITKRGQNVTFRCDPISEHNRLYWYRQTLGQGPEFLTYFQNEAQLEKSRLLSDRFSAERPKGSFSTLEIQRTEQGDSAMYLCASSLVGVGRDLNTEAFFGQGTRLTVV.

The V gene is TRBV6-5, the J gene TRBJ2-3, with TRBD2 identical over 8 bases. There are 15 residues in the CDR3. V lost 6 bases to trimming and J lost 4 bases; unmatched junction nucleotides: 9. CDR1 is MNHEY, CDR2 SVGAGI, per germline. The CDR3: CASRDSGGRADTQYF. The CDR3 nucleotides read TGTGCCAGCAGGGACAGCGGGGGAAGGGCAGATACGCAGTATTTT.

The J gene is TRBJ2-5, the V gene TRBV5-1; 7 bases agree with TRBD1. The trim removed 3 bases at V and 2 bases at J, leaving 4 bases unmatched. The CDR3 has 14 residues. Per the germline V gene, CDR1 is SGHRS and CDR2 is YFSETQ. The CDR3 DNA is TGCGCCAGCAGCTCCGGACAGGTTCAAGAGACCCAGTACTTC. It translates to CASSSGQVQETQYF.

The chain combines TRBV9 with TRBJ1-2, with 7 positions matching TRBD1. CDR3 size: 16 residues. The ends lost 3 bases at V and 5 bases at J; junction bases unmatched: 13. CDR1 SGDLS and CDR2 YYNGEE come from the germline V gene. CDR3 amino acids: CASSDLDRAFGYGYTF. DNA of the CDR3: TGTGCCAGCAGCGATCTCGACAGGGCCTTTGGGTATGGCTACACCTTC.

The sample holds a few counts of this clone. This rearrangement joins TRBV3-1 (or the pseudogene TRBV3-2) to TRBJ2-3; the D is unclear. Germline assignment: CDR1 LGHDT and CDR2 YNNKEL (reference sequence). The CDR3 has 13 residues. Deletions cut 1 base from V and 6 bases from J, with 8 bases between. CDR3 DNA: TGTGCCAGCAGCCAAGGAGCCGGTGATACGCAGTATTTT. Protein sequence: CASSQGAGDTQYF.

This clone was seen only once. The gene calls are TRBV9 and TRBJ1-2; D call uncertain. Trimming cost V 0 bases and J 8 bases, with 8 bases left between them. CDR1 is SGDLS and CDR2 is YYNGEE in the germline V gene. This CDR3 region has 12 residues. CDR3: CASSVGVSGYTF. The CDR3 DNA follows: TGTGCCAGCAGCGTAGGAGTAAGCGGCTACACCTTC.